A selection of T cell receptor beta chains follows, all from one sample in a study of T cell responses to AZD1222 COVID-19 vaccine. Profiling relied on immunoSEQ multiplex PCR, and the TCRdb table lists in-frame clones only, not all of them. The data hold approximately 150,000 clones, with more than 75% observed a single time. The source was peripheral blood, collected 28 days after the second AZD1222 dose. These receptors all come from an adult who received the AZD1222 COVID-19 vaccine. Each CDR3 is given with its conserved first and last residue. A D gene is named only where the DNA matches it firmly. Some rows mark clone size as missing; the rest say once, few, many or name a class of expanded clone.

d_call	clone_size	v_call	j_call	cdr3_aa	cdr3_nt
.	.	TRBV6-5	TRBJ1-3	CASSYRKVGAGNTIYF	TGTGCCAGCAGTTACCGGAAAGTGGGAGCCGGAAACACCATATATTTT
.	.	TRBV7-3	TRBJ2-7	CASSSSVWVRSQYF	TGTGCCAGCAGCTCCTCGGTTTGGGTCAGGTCGCAGTACTTC
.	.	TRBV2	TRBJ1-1	CASSYTDSAFF	TGTGCCAGCAGCTATACCGACTCTGCTTTCTTT
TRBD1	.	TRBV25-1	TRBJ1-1	CASSAPQGVEAFF	TGTGCCAGCAGTGCACCCCAGGGGGTTGAAGCTTTCTTT
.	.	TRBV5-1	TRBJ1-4	CASSLAGEGGEKLFF	TGCGCCAGCAGCTTGGCCGGGGAAGGAGGGGAAAAACTGTTTTTT
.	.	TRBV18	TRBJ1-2	CASSPGSNGYGYTF	TGTGCCAGCTCACCAGGGTCGAACGGCTATGGCTACACCTTC
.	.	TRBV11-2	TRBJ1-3	CASSSGSYSGNTIYF	TGTGCCAGCAGCTCAGGGTCTTACTCTGGAAACACCATATATTTT
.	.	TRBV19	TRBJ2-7	CASSSLGTLEQYF	TGTGCCAGTAGCTCCTTGGGCACCTTGGAGCAGTACTTC
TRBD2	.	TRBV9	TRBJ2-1	CASSPQLAGDEQFF	TGTGCCAGCAGCCCCCAACTAGCGGGGGATGAGCAGTTCTTC
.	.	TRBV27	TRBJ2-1	CASRQNSEQFF	TGTGCCAGCCGCCAAAATAGTGAGCAGTTCTTC
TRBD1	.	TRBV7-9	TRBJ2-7	CASSLFQDRFVEQYF	TGTGCCAGCAGCTTATTCCAGGACAGGTTCGTAGAGCAGTACTTC
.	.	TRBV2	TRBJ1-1	CASSLTAETEAFF	TGTGCCAGCAGTTTGACAGCGGAGACTGAAGCTTTCTTT
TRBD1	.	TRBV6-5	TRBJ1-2	CASTQGAGGFGNTF	TGTGCCAGCACCCAGGGGGCAGGGGGCTTTGGAAACACCTTC
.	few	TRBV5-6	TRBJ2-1	CASSIENEQFF	TGTGCCAGCAGCATAGAAAATGAGCAGTTCTTC
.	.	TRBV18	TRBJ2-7	CASSRGDSYEQYF	TGTGCCAGCTCTCGGGGGGACAGCTACGAGCAGTACTTC
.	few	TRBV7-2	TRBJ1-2	CASRGGRVNYGYTF	TGTGCCAGCAGAGGGGGTAGGGTTAACTATGGCTACACCTTC
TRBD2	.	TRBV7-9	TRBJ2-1	CASSPEGLAGAYNEQFF	TGTGCCAGCAGCCCGGAGGGACTAGCGGGGGCCTACAATGAGCAGTTCTTC
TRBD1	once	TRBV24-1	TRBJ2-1	CATSEGPGQGDEQFF	TGTGCCACCAGTGAAGGACCGGGACAGGGAGATGAGCAGTTCTTC
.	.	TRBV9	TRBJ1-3	CASSNQRAAGNTIYF	TGTGCCAGCAGCAACCAAAGGGCAGCTGGAAACACCATATATTTT
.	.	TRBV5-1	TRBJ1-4	CASSLGYATNEKLFF	TGCGCCAGCAGCTTGGGATACGCAACTAATGAAAAACTGTTTTTT
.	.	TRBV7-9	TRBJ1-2	CASSSSGEFYGYTF	TGTGCCAGCAGCTCCTCAGGGGAATTCTATGGCTACACCTTC
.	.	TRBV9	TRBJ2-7	CASSAQDYSYEQYF	TGTGCCAGCAGCGCCCAGGACTACTCCTACGAGCAGTACTTC
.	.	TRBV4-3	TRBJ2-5	CASSPGTKETQYF	TGCGCCAGCAGCCCCGGGACAAAAGAGACCCAGTACTTC
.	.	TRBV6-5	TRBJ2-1	CASTPGGFYNEQFF	TGTGCCAGCACCCCGGGGGGCTTTTACAATGAGCAGTTCTTC
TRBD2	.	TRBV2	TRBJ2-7	CASSPGTTYEQYF	TGTGCCAGCAGTCCCGGGACTACCTACGAGCAGTACTTC
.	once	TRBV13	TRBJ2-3	CASSLKASGTDTQYF	TGTGCCAGCAGCTTAAAGGCTAGCGGCACAGATACGCAGTATTTT
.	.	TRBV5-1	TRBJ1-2	CASSVAGDGYTF	TGCGCCAGCAGCGTCGCGGGGGACGGCTACACCTTC
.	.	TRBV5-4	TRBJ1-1	CASSDLGMNTEAFF	TGTGCCAGCAGCGACCTTGGAATGAACACTGAAGCTTTCTTT
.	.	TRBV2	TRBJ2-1	CATQRGADNEQFF	TGTGCCACGCAACGGGGGGCCGACAATGAGCAGTTCTTC
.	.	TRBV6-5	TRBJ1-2	CASSTDRTSNYGYTF	TGTGCCAGCAGTACTGACAGGACCTCTAACTATGGCTACACCTTC
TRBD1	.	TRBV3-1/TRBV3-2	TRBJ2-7	CASSQEGAGGYEQYF	TGTGCCAGCAGCCAAGAGGGGGCAGGGGGCTACGAGCAGTACTTC
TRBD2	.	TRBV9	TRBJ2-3	CASSEGGGVTDTQYF	TGTGCCAGCAGCGAGGGCGGGGGAGTCACAGATACGCAGTATTTT
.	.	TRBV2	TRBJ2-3	CASKGQFTDTQYF	TGTGCCAGCAAGGGCCAGTTCACAGATACGCAGTATTTT
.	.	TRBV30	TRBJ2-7	CAWRGRGRGYEQYF	TGTGCCTGGAGGGGGAGGGGGCGCGGGTACGAGCAGTACTTC
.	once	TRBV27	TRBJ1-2	CASSNKEVYTF	TGTGCCAGCAGTAATAAGGAAGTCTACACCTTC
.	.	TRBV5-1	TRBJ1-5	CASSLTISQPQHF	TGCGCCAGCAGCTTAACCATCAGTCAGCCCCAGCATTTT
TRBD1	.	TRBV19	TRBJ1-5	CASRSGQSLGQPQHF	TGTGCCAGTAGATCGGGACAGAGTTTAGGTCAGCCCCAGCATTTT
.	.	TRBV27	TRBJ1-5	CASSPTPTGGKDQPQHF	TGTGCCAGCAGCCCAACCCCGACAGGCGGTAAGGATCAGCCCCAGCATTTT
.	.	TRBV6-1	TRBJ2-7	CASSELGESYEQYF	TGTGCCAGCAGTGAACTAGGCGAATCCTACGAGCAGTACTTC
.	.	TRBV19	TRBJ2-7	CASSSTPEGEQYF	TGTGCCAGTAGTAGCACTCCAGAGGGGGAGCAGTACTTC
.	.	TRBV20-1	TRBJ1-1	CSAWGITGAFF	TGCAGTGCTTGGGGGATAACGGGAGCTTTCTTT
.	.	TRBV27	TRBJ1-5	CASSDGGGSNQPQHF	TGTGCCAGCAGTGACGGTGGGGGGAGCAATCAGCCCCAGCATTTT
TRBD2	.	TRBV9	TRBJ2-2	CASSVGLAGGTGELFF	TGTGCCAGCAGCGTAGGGCTAGCGGGGGGAACCGGGGAGCTGTTTTTT